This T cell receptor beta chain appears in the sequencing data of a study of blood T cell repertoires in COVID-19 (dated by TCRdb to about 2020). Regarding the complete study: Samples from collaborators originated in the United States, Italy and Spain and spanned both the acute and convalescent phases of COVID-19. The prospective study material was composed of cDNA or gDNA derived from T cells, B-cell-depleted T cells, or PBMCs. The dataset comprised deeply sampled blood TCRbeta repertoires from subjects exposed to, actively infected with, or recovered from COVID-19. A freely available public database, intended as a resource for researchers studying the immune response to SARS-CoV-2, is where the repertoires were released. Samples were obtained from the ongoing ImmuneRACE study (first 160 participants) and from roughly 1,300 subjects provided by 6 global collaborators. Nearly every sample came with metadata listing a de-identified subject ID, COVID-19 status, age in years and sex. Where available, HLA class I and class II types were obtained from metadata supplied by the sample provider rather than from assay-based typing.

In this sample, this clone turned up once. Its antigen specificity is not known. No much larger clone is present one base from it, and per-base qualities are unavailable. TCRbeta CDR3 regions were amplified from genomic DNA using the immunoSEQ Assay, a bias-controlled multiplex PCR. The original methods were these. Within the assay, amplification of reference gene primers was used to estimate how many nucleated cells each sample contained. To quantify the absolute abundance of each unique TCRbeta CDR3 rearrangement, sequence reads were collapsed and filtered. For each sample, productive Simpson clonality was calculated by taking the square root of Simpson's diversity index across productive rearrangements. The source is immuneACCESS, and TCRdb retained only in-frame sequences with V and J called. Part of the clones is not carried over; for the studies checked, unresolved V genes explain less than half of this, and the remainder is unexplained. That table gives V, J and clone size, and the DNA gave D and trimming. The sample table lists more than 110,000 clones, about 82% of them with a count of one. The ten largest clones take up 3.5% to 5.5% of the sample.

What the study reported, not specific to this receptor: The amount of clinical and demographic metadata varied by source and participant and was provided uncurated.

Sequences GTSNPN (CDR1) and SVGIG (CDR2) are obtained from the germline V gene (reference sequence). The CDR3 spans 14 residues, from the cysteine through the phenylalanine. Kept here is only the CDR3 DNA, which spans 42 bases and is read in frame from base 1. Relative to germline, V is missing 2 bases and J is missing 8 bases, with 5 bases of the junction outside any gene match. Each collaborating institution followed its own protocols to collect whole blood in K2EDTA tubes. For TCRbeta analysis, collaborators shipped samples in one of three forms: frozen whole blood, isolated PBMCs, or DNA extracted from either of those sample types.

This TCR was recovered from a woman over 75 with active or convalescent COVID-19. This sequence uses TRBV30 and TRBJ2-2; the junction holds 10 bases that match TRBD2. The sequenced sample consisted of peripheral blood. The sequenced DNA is TGTGCCTGGAGTCAGCTAGCGGGGGCAGGGGAGCTGTTTTTT. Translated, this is CAWSQLAGAGELFF.